The 21 T cell receptor beta chains given below trace back to one sample, sequenced in a study of blood T cell repertoires in COVID-19. Using immunoSEQ multiplex PCR, the repertoire was profiled, and TCRdb retains in-frame clones only, with some absent. Counted here are approximately 250,000 clones, 75% to 90% occurring once; the ten biggest clones make up 3% to 3.5%. Specimen: PBMCs or T cells enriched from blood (not recorded which). Receptors were obtained from a woman between 35 and 50 years old who had been exposed to COVID-19.

The chain recombines TRBV7-6 with TRBJ2-7, with TRBD1 matching 8 bases. The CDR3 has 15 amino acids. Germline V gene sequence: CDR1 SGHVS, CDR2 FNYEAQ. V trimming: 2 bases; J trimming: 4 bases; junction bases outside the gene matches: 7. As DNA, the CDR3 is TGTGCCAGCAGCTTAAATCCTGGACAGGGATACGAGCAGTACTTC. Protein product: CASSLNPGQGYEQYF.

The chain is built from TRBV3-1 (or the pseudogene TRBV3-2) and TRBJ2-7, with a possible D match to TRBD1 (5 bases). The germline V and J ends were trimmed by 2 bases and 2 bases, with 10 bases remaining between them. Germline V gene data show CDR1 as LGHDT and CDR2 as YNNKEL (reference sequence). The CDR3 sequence is 14 residues long. The CDR3 DNA follows: TGTGCCAGCAGCCAAAATCAGGGAACCTACGAGCAGTACTTC. Its translation: CASSQNQGTYEQYF.

This clone was seen a single time. The chain combines TRBV28 with TRBJ1-6; D not certain. From germline, CDR1 is MDHEN and CDR2 SYDVKM. The CDR3 runs 16 residues. V was trimmed by 2 bases and J by 7 bases, leaving 15 bases between them. This CDR3 is CASSLRGQPGNSPLHF. CDR3 bases: TGTGCCAGCAGTTTACGAGGGCAACCGGGAAATTCACCCCTCCACTTT.

This clone was recorded only once. CDR3 in DNA: TGTGCCAGCAGCTATCATTCCGGGACAGCTACTAATGAAAAACTGTTTTTT. Translating gives CASSYHSGTATNEKLFF. The genes are TRBV6-2 or TRBV6-3 and TRBJ1-4; 7 bases are a match to TRBD1. This CDR3 has 17 amino acids. Trimming at V came to 6 bases and at J to 2 bases, leaving 12 bases not matched to a gene. Germline CDR1 reads MNHEY; CDR2 reads SVGEGT.

The J gene is TRBJ2-1, the V gene TRBV2, with TRBD1 matching over 9 bases. V lost 9 bases, J lost 5 bases, and 5 bases stayed unmatched. The germline V gene encodes CDR1 SNHLY and CDR2 FYNNEI. The CDR3 has 13 amino acids. The CDR3 DNA follows: TGTGCCAGTCTCGGGACAGGGAACAATGAGCAGTTCTTC. Protein: CASLGTGNNEQFF.

The V call is TRBV7-2, the J call TRBJ2-1; D may be TRBD1 (6 bases). Germline V gene data show CDR1 as SGHTA and CDR2 as FQGNSA. This CDR3 is built from 17 residues. The ends were cut back, 5 bases at V and 6 bases at J, with 23 bases in the middle. CDR3 sequence: CASSTVPGTILGNEQFF. The CDR3 coding sequence is TGTGCCAGCAGCACAGTACCGGGGACAATATTGGGCAATGAGCAGTTCTTC.

V is TRBV30 and J is TRBJ2-2, with 9 bases aligning to TRBD2. Trimming removed 2 bases from V and 6 bases from J; junction bases left unmatched: 10. CDR3 length: 16 amino acids. CDR1 is GTSNPN, CDR2 SVGIG, per germline (reference sequence). The CDR3 DNA is TGTGCCTGGAGTAGAATAGGAGTAGCGGGAGCCGGGGAGCTGTTTTTT. This sequence encodes CAWSRIGVAGAGELFF. The full variable domain, its missing parts supplied by reference TRBV30 and TRBJ2-2, is SQTIHQWPATLVQPVGSPLSLECTVEGTSNPNLYWYRQAAGRGLQLLFYSVGIGQISSEVPQNLSASRPQDRQFILSSKKLLLSDSGFYLCAWSRIGVAGAGELFFGEGSRLTVL.

This clone has just a few counts. The chain joins TRBV12-5 to TRBJ1-3; D gene ambiguous. Looked up from germline, CDR1 is LGHNT and CDR2 is FRNRAP. The CDR3 is 16 residues long. V lost 1 base and J 0 bases, leaving 10 bases between the germline ends. CDR3 nucleotide sequence: TGTGCTAGTGGTTTGGCAGCGGGTATCTCTGGAAACACCATATATTTT. This sequence encodes CASGLAAGISGNTIYF.

V is TRBV13 and J is TRBJ1-2; weak D call: TRBD1 (6 bases). The CDR3 totals 13 residues. Trimming left V 5 bases short and J 10 bases short, with 17 bases between. Germline lookup yields CDR1 PRHDT and CDR2 FYEKMQ (reference sequence). The CDR3: CASSPPGHRIYTF. Written as DNA, the CDR3 is TGTGCCAGCAGCCCCCCGGGACATCGTATCTACACCTTC. Combining the CDR3 with reference TRBV13 and TRBJ1-2 gives the whole variable domain AAGVIQSPRHLIKEKRETATLKCYPIPRHDTVYWYQQGPGQDPQFLISFYEKMQSDKGSIPDRFSAQQFSDYHSELNMSSLELGDSALYFCASSPPGHRIYTFGSGTRLTVV.

V usage is TRBV3-1 (or the pseudogene TRBV3-2) and J usage is TRBJ2-1, with 7 bases that match TRBD2. Germline loops: CDR1 LGHDT, CDR2 YNNKEL (reference sequence). V trimming: 1 base; J trimming: 8 bases; junction bases outside the gene matches: 14. This CDR3 region has 17 residues. CDR3 DNA sequence: TGTGCCAGCAGCCAAGCCCGGACTAGGAGGCATGGGGATGAGCAGTTCTTC. It yields the protein CASSQARTRRHGDEQFF.

The rearrangement uses TRBV7-2 and TRBJ2-4, with TRBD2 as a possible D gene (6 bases). Germline CDR1 is SGHTA and CDR2 is FQGNSA. This CDR3 spans 18 amino acids. The V end was cut by 2 bases, the J end by 3 bases, with 20 bases between. The CDR3 region is CASSLSLEEGSDKNIQYF. CDR3 sequence (DNA): TGTGCCAGCAGCTTAAGCCTTGAGGAGGGTTCGGACAAAAACATTCAGTACTTC.

The CDR3 DNA reads TGTGCCAGCAGCTCGGGTTTCACGAACACCGGGGAGCTGTTTTTT. Amino acid sequence: CASSSGFTNTGELFF. The chain couples TRBV7-2 to TRBJ2-2; D gene uncertain. The CDR3 has 15 residues. From germline, CDR1 is SGHTA and CDR2 FQGNSA. V was pared by 4 bases and J by 0 bases, with 9 bases between.

The V and J genes are TRBV19 and TRBJ1-6; D possibly corresponds to TRBD1 (6 bases). The V gene's germline CDR1 is LNHDA and CDR2 SQIVND (reference sequence). The CDR3 is 15 residues long. Trimming took off 5 bases at V and 7 bases at J, with 15 bases between the two ends. Here the CDR3 reads CASSQVRGGNSPLHF. The CDR3 coding sequence is TGTGCCAGTAGTCAGGTCAGGGGTGGAAATTCACCCCTCCACTTT. Full variable domain (remainder filled in from reference TRBV19 and TRBJ1-6): DGGITQSPKYLFRKEGQNVTLSCEQNLNHDAMYWYRQDPGQGLRLIYYSQIVNDFQKGDIAEGYSVSREKKESFPLTVTSAQKNPTAFYLCASSQVRGGNSPLHFGNGTRLTVT.

The V and J genes are TRBV6-5 and TRBJ1-2; the match to TRBD1 covers 11 bases. This CDR3 contains 12 residues. V was clipped by 4 bases and J by 9 bases; unmatched bases: 1. CDR1 is MNHEY and CDR2 is SVGAGI in the germline V gene. CDR3 residues: CASSWDRGSYTF. CDR3 nucleotide sequence: TGTGCCAGCAGTTGGGACAGGGGGAGCTACACCTTC.

The V gene is TRBV6-2 or TRBV6-3, the J gene TRBJ1-5, with 7 nucleotides matching TRBD1. Germline V lookup: CDR1 MNHEY, CDR2 SVGEGT. The CDR3 is made up of 15 amino acids. The V and J ends lost 5 bases and 5 bases, in that order; junction bases with no gene match: 9. CDR3 region: CASSLTGTAHQPQHF. CDR3 in DNA: TGTGCCAGCAGTCTAACCGGGACAGCGCATCAGCCCCAGCATTTT.

The table lists this clone with a count of one. The chain recombines TRBV5-5 with TRBJ2-1; 7 bases agree with TRBD1. Trimming took 0 bases from V and 6 from J; bases not matched to a gene: 6. Germline V gives CDR1 SGHKS, CDR2 YYEKEE (reference sequence). This CDR3 is 15 amino acids long. The CDR3 protein is CASSLAGTVRNEQFF. CDR3 nucleotide sequence: TGTGCCAGCAGCTTGGCCGGGACAGTCCGCAATGAGCAGTTCTTC.

V and J are TRBV7-9 and TRBJ2-7, with 7 bases identical to TRBD2. Germline trimming cut 5 bases from V and 0 bases from J; bases unmatched to any gene: 7. This CDR3 has 15 amino acids. Germline-derived CDR1 and CDR2 are SEHNR and FQNEAQ (reference sequence). The chain's CDR3 is CASSPGGTYSYEQYV. The CDR3 nucleotides read TGTGCCAGCAGCCCCGGGGGGACCTACTCCTACGAGCAGTACGTC.

This clone was detected once. This sequence joins TRBV3-1 (or the pseudogene TRBV3-2) and TRBJ2-3; 8 bases match TRBD1. The germline gives CDR1 LGHDT, CDR2 YNNKEL (reference sequence). The CDR3 has 15 amino acids. The J segment lost 5 bases and the V segment lost 1 base, leaving 5 bases of the junction unmatched. CDR3 in amino acids: CASSQGQGRLDTQYF. Written as DNA, the CDR3 is TGTGCCAGCAGCCAAGGACAGGGGAGGTTAGATACGCAGTATTTT.

This clone came up once. CDR3 residues: CASSPTGITGNTIYF. The CDR3 coding sequence is TGTGCCAGCTCACCTACAGGGATTACTGGAAACACCATATATTTT. This chain joins TRBV18 and TRBJ1-3; tentatively, D is TRBD1 (6 bases). Trimming took 3 bases from V and 2 from J, leaving 11 bases between them. CDR1 KGHSH and CDR2 LQKENI come from the germline V gene. This CDR3 spans 15 amino acids.

The chain couples TRBV12-3 or TRBV12-4 to TRBJ2-7; unclear D gene. The CDR3 length is 12 residues. V lost 3 bases and J lost 4, with 7 bases in between. The CDR3 bases are TGTGCCAGCAGTTTTCCGGGTTACGAGCAGTACTTC. This translates into CASSFPGYEQYF.

The chain has TRBV4-3 and TRBJ1-3; D is perhaps TRBD1 (5 bases). Trimming cost V 1 base and J 1 base, with 8 bases left between them. In germline, CDR1 is LGHNA, CDR2 YSLEER. The CDR3 sequence is 15 residues long. Written as DNA, the CDR3 is TGCGCCAGCAGCCAAGGGGGCCTTTCTGGAAACACCATATATTTT. Protein product: CASSQGGLSGNTIYF.